The 25 T cell receptor beta chains below all came from one sample that was sequenced in a study of post-analysis software for immune sequencing data. Study-wide results and caveats: Relative to controls, patients had about five TRBV segments at higher frequency, with TRBV5-6, TRBV5-1 and TRBV20-1 among these.

These receptors have no known antigen. Carried by the TCR beta cDNA libraries were unique molecular identifiers. A single record per CDR3 protein comes from TCRdb applying MiXCR to the PCR reads. The sample has hundreds of thousands of distinct CDR3 sequences, roughly 38% seen once. The sequenced sample consisted of blood. These receptor sequences come from a girl aged 2 to 9 with multiple sclerosis.

The rearrangement uses TRBV20-1 and TRBJ2-7; D call uncertain. The tail of the sequence fits TRBJ2-5 better, so the J call may be wrong. Germline CDR1 DFQATT, CDR2 SNEGSKA (reference sequence). This CDR3 is 13 amino acids long. CDR3 loop: CSARVGDVGTQYF. The DNA of the CDR3 is TGCAGTGCTAGAGTTGGCGACGTGGGGACCCAGTACTTC.

In this sample, this clonotype turned up once. The V gene is TRBV29-1, the J gene TRBJ2-3; 7 bases line up with TRBD2. This CDR3 spans 16 amino acids. Germline V CDR1 and CDR2: SQVTM, ANQGSEA. Trimming cost V 2 bases and J 5 bases; bases outside gene matches: 13. This CDR3 reads CSVERGAGFAVDTQYF. CDR3 coding DNA: TGCAGCGTTGAAAGGGGAGCGGGGTTTGCGGTAGATACGCAGTATTTT.

The chain uses TRBV3-1 and TRBJ1-5; D is perhaps TRBD1 (6 bases). Germline V lookup: CDR1 LGHDT, CDR2 YNNKEL (reference sequence). CDR3 length equals 13 residues. With 1 base removed from V and 7 bases from J, the gap between germline ends came to 8 bases. CDR3 coding DNA: TGTGCCAGCAGCCAAGGGACAGAACAGCCCCAGCATTTT. This gives the protein CASSQGTEQPQHF.

The chain links TRBV14 to TRBJ2-1; 7 positions agree with TRBD2. V was pared by 6 bases and J by 5 bases, with 13 bases of the junction left unmatched. Germline V gene sequence: CDR1 SGHDN, CDR2 FVKESK. The CDR3 covers 16 residues. The CDR3 is CASSLQRLAVHNEQFF. In nucleotides, the CDR3 is TGTGCCAGCAGTTTGCAGCGGCTAGCGGTACACAATGAGCAGTTCTTC.

This clonotype has only a few counts. The chain employs TRBV2 and TRBJ2-3; D call uncertain. V shed 6 bases and J shed 2 bases, with 6 bases lying between them. Germline lookup yields CDR1 SNHLY and CDR2 FYNNEI. The CDR3 sequence is 12 residues long. CDR3 region: CASRPVTDTQYF. As DNA, the CDR3 is TGTGCCAGCAGGCCAGTCACAGATACGCAGTATTTT.

The chain uses TRBV29-1 and TRBJ1-1; a weak D match, TRBD1 (5 bases). This CDR3 is 13 amino acids long. With 7 bases removed from V and 10 bases from J, the gap between germline ends came to 22 bases. Looked up from germline, CDR1 is SQVTM and CDR2 is ANQGSEA. CDR3 amino acids: CSGLTGLTGRAFF. CDR3 DNA: TGCAGCGGGCTTACAGGTCTCACGGGGCGAGCTTTCTTT.

V is TRBV10-3 and J is TRBJ1-1; the D is unclear. CDR1 and CDR2 from the germline V gene are ENHRY and SYGVKD. The CDR3 runs to 13 residues. With 3 bases removed from V and 6 bases from J, the gap between germline ends came to 11 bases. The CDR3 region is CAISDRQEAEAFF. In nucleotides, the CDR3 is TGTGCCATCAGTGACAGGCAGGAGGCTGAAGCTTTCTTT.

This clonotype was found a few times. This chain uses TRBV5-1 with TRBJ2-5; 7 nucleotides line up with TRBD1. The CDR3 is 13 residues long. J was trimmed by 1 base and V by 7 bases; bases with no gene match: 4. Germline V gene sequence: CDR1 SGHRS, CDR2 YFSETQ. CDR3 in amino acids: CASRQGSQETQYF. The CDR3 coding sequence is TGCGCCAGCCGACAGGGTTCCCAAGAGACCCAGTACTTC.

J is TRBJ1-1 and V is TRBV29-1; TRBD1 is a possible D gene (5 bases). Trimming stripped 3 bases from V and 4 bases from J, with 9 bases between. In germline, CDR1 is SQVTM, CDR2 ANQGSEA. This CDR3 is 12 amino acids long. The CDR3, as DNA: TGCAGCGTTGATCGACAGAGCACTGAAGCTTTCTTT. Translation: CSVDRQSTEAFF.

V and J are TRBV24-1 and TRBJ2-1, with TRBD2 identical over 13 bases. J gave up 6 bases and V 4 bases, and 5 bases lay outside the gene matches. The germline V gene has CDR1 KGHDR and CDR2 SFDVKD. The length of the CDR3 is 16 residues. The CDR3 DNA follows: TGTGCCACCAGTGACGATACTAGCGGGAGGGCCAATGAGCAGTTCTTC. This sequence encodes CATSDDTSGRANEQFF.

V usage is TRBV18 and J usage is TRBJ2-7, with D possibly TRBD2 on 6 matching bases. The end of the DNA fits TRBJ2-5 better, so the J call may be wrong. CDR1 KGHSH and CDR2 LQKENI come from the germline V gene. The CDR3 is 15 amino acids. CDR3 bases: TGTGCCAGCTCACCTTGGGGACTCGAAGAAGAGACCCAGTACTTC. As protein: CASSPWGLEEETQYF.

The J gene is TRBJ2-1, the V gene TRBV7-9; TRBD2 aligns across 8 bases. From germline, CDR1 is SEHNR and CDR2 FQNEAQ (reference sequence). This CDR3 is 15 amino acids long. Trimming cost V 5 bases and J 3 bases; bases outside gene matches: 6. The DNA of the CDR3 is TGTGCCAGCAGCGTCCGGGGGGGAAACTACAATGAGCAGTTCTTC. It yields the protein CASSVRGGNYNEQFF.

The gene calls are TRBV29-1 and TRBJ1-4; 7 bases are a match to TRBD1. The CDR3 contains 13 residues. Germline lookup yields CDR1 SQVTM and CDR2 ANQGSEA. Germline trimming cut 5 bases from V and 5 bases from J; bases unmatched to any gene: 5. In nucleotides, the CDR3 is TGCAGCGTTTGGACAGGAGAGAATGAAAAACTGTTTTTT. Translating it yields CSVWTGENEKLFF.

This clonotype was counted ten times or more. The rearrangement uses TRBV4-2 and TRBJ2-7; D is unclear. Germline CDR1 and CDR2: LGHNA and YNFKEQ. The CDR3 length is 18 residues. V was clipped by 0 bases and J by 6 bases, with 24 bases between them. CDR3 sequence: CASSQETLSSRALFEQYF. The CDR3 DNA follows: TGTGCCAGCAGCCAAGAGACTTTGTCGTCACGGGCTTTATTCGAGCAGTACTTC.

This clonotype appeared a few times. The chain employs TRBV5-5 and TRBJ1-1, with D possibly matching TRBD1 (6 bases). CDR3 size: 16 residues. The germline CDR1 and CDR2 sequences are SGHKS and YYEKEE (reference sequence). V lost 3 bases and J 1 base, leaving 16 bases between the germline ends. CDR3 in amino acids: CASSSEGVDANTEAFF. CDR3 bases: TGTGCCAGCAGCTCGGAGGGGGTTGATGCGAACACTGAAGCTTTCTTT.

CDR3 sequence reads: CASSQESLLRGARDNEQFF. CDR3 DNA sequence: TGCGCCAGCAGCCAAGAGAGTCTACTTCGGGGGGCGAGGGACAATGAGCAGTTCTTC. The genes are TRBV4-1 and TRBJ2-1; perhaps TRBD2 as D (7 bases). Germline CDR1 and CDR2: MGHRA and YSYEKL. Between the trimmed V and J ends, which lost 0 bases and 5 bases, there was a span of 23 bases. The CDR3 contains 19 residues.

The chain employs TRBV10-3 and TRBJ2-7; perhaps D is TRBD1 or TRBD2 (5 bases each). Germline V gene sequence: CDR1 ENHRY, CDR2 SYGVKD. V lost 5 bases and J 0 bases, leaving 14 bases between the germline ends. The CDR3 spans 15 residues. CDR3 amino acids: CAISPGTRSSYEQYF. DNA for the CDR3: TGTGCCATCAGTCCCGGGACCAGGAGCTCCTACGAGCAGTACTTC.

The chain is built from TRBV5-1 and TRBJ1-2; tentatively, D is TRBD1 (5 bases). Germline V lookup: CDR1 SGHRS, CDR2 YFSETQ. This CDR3 has 15 amino acids. The V end was cut by 0 bases, the J end by 8 bases, with 17 bases between. The CDR3 loop is CASSLDSGGWYGYTF. DNA of the CDR3: TGCGCCAGCAGCTTGGACTCCGGGGGGTGGTACGGCTACACCTTC. Variable domain in full (rest from reference TRBV5-1 and TRBJ1-2): KAGVTQTPRYLIKTRGQQVTLSCSPISGHRSVSWYQQTPGQGLQFLFEYFSETQRNKGNFPGRFSGRQFSNSRSEMNVSTLELGDSALYLCASSLDSGGWYGYTFGSGTRLTVV.

There are a few counts of this clonotype. The chain carries TRBV3-1 and TRBJ2-5, with a weak D call TRBD2 (6 bases). The CDR3 length is 15 residues. Per germline, CDR1 LGHDT and CDR2 YNNKEL (reference sequence). Trimming pared 3 bases from V and 5 bases from J, leaving 16 bases between. The CDR3 bases are TGTGCCAGCAGCCAGCAGACTGGGGCGGGGGAGACCCAGTACTTC. Translating it yields CASSQQTGAGETQYF.

The chain carries TRBV20-1 and TRBJ2-1; D remains ambiguous. This CDR3 is 9 amino acids long. CDR1 is DFQATT and CDR2 is SNEGSKA in the germline V gene (reference sequence). Trimming pared 6 bases from V and 7 bases from J, leaving 4 bases between. CDR3 amino acids: CSAMNEQFF. The CDR3 DNA is TGCAGTGCAATGAATGAGCAGTTCTTC.

The rearrangement uses TRBV19 and TRBJ2-5; D not certain. The tail of the sequence fits TRBJ2-7 better, so the J call may be wrong. This CDR3 has 10 residues. Per germline, CDR1 LNHDA and CDR2 SQIVND (reference sequence). CDR3 DNA sequence: TGTGCCAGTAATACGAACGAGCAGTACTTC. This gives the protein CASNTNEQYF.

J is TRBJ2-1 and V is TRBV4-1; the match to TRBD2 covers 8 bases. Germline trimming cut 4 bases from V and 8 bases from J; bases unmatched to any gene: 4. The germline gives CDR1 MGHRA, CDR2 YSYEKL. The CDR3 totals 13 residues. The DNA of the CDR3 is TGCGCCAGCAGCCGGACTAGCTTTGATGAGCAGTTCTTC. This translates into CASSRTSFDEQFF.

This chain joins TRBV11-2 and TRBJ2-3, with D perhaps being TRBD1 or TRBD2 (5 bases each). V lost 4 bases, J lost 4 bases, and 9 bases lay in between. CDR3 size: 13 residues. Germline lookup yields CDR1 SGHAT and CDR2 FQNNGV. The DNA of the CDR3 is TGTGCCAGCAGCTCCGGGACCTCAGATACGCAGTATTTT. Translating it yields CASSSGTSDTQYF.

This chain links TRBV10-3 with TRBJ2-1, with D hard to call. The CDR3 contains 13 residues. V was pared by 0 bases and J by 9 bases, with 9 bases between. Germline V gene lookup returns CDR1 ENHRY and CDR2 SYGVKD. The CDR3 DNA reads TGTGCCATCAGTGAGTCTGAATTCGGTGAGCAGTTCTTC. Translating gives CAISESEFGEQFF.

The chain recombines TRBV20-1 with TRBJ1-2, with a weak D call TRBD1 (6 bases). The CDR3 contains 16 residues. The germline V and J ends were trimmed by 3 bases and 3 bases, with 20 bases remaining between them. Germline assignment: CDR1 DFQATT and CDR2 SNEGSKA (reference sequence). CDR3 sequence: CSARFTGLGRDYGYTF. DNA of the CDR3: TGCAGTGCTAGGTTCACAGGGTTGGGGCGGGACTATGGCTACACCTTC.